Sequencing of this T cell receptor (beta chain) was carried out in a study of T cell clonality in common variable immunodeficiency. Study-wide points: Fewer deletions and N-nucleotide insertions were reportedly seen in common variable immunodeficiency TCR beta sequences.

V dropped 5 bases and J dropped 2; count of bases not matched to a gene: 7. This CDR3 is 16 amino acids long. No CVID subject was ill or on immunomodulatory drugs when sampled. This clone showed up many times. Its antigen is not identified. The missing CDR3 end, 3 residues past where the read stops, is filled in from the germline J gene. Assay used: immunoSEQ multiplex PCR; TCRdb lists only in-frame clones, some missing. This repertoire holds approximately 20,000 clones, and none appear only once. Sequenced input: peripheral blood mononuclear cells. The rearrangement uses TRBV12-3 or TRBV12-4 and TRBJ2-3; 10 bases are a match to TRBD2. This TCR was recovered from a human donor with common variable immunodeficiency. The part of the CDR3 DNA that was read is TGTGCCAGCAGTAGCAGGACTAGCGGAATCACAGATACG. Amino acid sequence: CASSSRTSGITDT. The complete CDR3 protein is CASSSRTSGITDTQYF.